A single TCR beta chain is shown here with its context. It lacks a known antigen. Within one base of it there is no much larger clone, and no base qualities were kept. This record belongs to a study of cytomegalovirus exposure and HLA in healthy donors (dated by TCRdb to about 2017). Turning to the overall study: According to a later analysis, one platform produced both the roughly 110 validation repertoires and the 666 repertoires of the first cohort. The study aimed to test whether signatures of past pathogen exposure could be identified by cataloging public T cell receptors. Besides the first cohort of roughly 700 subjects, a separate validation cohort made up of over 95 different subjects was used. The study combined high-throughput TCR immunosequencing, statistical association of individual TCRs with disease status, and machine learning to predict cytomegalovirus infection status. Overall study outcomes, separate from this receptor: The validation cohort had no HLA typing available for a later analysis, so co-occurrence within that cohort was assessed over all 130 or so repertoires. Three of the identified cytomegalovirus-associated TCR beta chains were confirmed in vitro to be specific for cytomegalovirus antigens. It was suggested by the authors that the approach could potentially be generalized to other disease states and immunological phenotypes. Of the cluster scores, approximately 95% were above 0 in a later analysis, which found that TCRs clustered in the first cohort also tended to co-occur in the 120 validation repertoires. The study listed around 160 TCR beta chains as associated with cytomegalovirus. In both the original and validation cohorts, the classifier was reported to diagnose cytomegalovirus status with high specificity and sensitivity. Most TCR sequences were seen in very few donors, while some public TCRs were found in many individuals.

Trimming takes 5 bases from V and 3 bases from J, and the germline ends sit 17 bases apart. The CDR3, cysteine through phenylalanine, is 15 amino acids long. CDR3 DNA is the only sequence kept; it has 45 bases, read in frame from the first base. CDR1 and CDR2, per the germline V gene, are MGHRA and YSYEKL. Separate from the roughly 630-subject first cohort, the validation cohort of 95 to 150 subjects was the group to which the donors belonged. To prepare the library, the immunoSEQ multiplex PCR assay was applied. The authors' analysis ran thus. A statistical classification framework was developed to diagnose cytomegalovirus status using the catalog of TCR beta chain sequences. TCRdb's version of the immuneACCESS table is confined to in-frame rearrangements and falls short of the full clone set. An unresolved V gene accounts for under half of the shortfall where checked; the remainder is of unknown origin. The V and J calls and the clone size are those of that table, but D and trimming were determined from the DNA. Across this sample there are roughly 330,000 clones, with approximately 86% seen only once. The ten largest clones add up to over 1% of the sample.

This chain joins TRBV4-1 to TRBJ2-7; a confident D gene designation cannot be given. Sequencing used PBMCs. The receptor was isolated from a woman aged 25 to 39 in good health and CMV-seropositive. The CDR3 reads CASSSYHPGGYEQYF. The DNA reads TGCGCCAGCAGCTCCTACCACCCAGGCGGCTACGAGCAGTACTTC.